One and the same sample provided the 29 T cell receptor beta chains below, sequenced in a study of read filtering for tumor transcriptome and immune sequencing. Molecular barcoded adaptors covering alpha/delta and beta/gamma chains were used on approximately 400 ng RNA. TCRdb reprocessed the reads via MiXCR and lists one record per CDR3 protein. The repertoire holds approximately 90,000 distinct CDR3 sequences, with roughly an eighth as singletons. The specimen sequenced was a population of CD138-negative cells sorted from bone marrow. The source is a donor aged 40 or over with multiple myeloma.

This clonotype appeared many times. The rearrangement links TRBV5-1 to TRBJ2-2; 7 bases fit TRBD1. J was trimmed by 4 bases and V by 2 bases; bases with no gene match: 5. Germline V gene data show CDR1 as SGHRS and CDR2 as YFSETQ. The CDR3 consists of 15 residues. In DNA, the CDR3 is TGCGCCAGCAGCTTTCGACAGGGCCCCACCGGGGAGCTGTTTTTT. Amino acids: CASSFRQGPTGELFF. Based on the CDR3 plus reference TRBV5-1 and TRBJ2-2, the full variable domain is KAGVTQTPRYLIKTRGQQVTLSCSPISGHRSVSWYQQTPGQGLQFLFEYFSETQRNKGNFPGRFSGRQFSNSRSEMNVSTLELGDSALYLCASSFRQGPTGELFFGEGSRLTVL.

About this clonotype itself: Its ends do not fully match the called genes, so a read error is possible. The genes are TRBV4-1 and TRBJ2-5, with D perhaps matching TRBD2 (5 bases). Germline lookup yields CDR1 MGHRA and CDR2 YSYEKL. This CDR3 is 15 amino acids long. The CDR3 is CASSQEPSNRAPSPF. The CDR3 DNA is TGCGCCAGCAGCCAAGAACCGTCGAACCGGGCCCCTAGCCCCTTC.

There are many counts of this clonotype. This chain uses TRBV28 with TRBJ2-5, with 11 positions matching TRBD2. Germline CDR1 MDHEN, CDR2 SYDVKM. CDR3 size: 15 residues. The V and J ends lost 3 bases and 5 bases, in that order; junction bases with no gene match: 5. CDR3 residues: CASSLTSGTWETQYF. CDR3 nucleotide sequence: TGTGCCAGCAGTTTGACTAGCGGGACATGGGAGACCCAGTACTTC.

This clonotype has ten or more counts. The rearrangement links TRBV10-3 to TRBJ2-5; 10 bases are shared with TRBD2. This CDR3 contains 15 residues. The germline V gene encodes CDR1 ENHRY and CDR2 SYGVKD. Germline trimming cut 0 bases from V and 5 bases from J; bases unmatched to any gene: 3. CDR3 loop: CAISESISGRETQYF. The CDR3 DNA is TGTGCCATCAGTGAGTCGATTAGCGGGAGGGAGACCCAGTACTTC.

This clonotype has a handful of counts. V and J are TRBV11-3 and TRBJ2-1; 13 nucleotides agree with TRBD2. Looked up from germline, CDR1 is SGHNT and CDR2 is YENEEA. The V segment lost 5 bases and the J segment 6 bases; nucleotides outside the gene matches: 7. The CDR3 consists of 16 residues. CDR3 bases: TGTGCCAGCAGCCAGGGGGGACTAGCGGGATTCAATGAGCAGTTCTTC. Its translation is CASSQGGLAGFNEQFF. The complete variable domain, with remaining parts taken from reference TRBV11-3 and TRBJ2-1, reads EAGVVQSPRYKIIEKKQPVAFWCNPISGHNTLYWYLQNLGQGPELLIRYENEEAVDDSQLPKDRFSAERLKGVDSTLKIQPAELGDSAVYLCASSQGGLAGFNEQFFGPGTRLTVL.

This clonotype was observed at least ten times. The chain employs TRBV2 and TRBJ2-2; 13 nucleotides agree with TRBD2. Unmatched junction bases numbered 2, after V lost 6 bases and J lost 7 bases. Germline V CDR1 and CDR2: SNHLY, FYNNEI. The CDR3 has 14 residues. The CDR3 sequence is CASRGLAGVGELFF. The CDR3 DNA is TGTGCCAGCAGAGGACTAGCGGGAGTCGGGGAGCTGTTTTTT.

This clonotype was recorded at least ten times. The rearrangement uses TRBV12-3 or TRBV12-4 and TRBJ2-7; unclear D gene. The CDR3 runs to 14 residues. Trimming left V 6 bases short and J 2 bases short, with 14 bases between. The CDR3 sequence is CASSNGERAYEQYF. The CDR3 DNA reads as TGTGCCAGCAGCAATGGGGAACGGGCCTACGAGCAGTACTTC.

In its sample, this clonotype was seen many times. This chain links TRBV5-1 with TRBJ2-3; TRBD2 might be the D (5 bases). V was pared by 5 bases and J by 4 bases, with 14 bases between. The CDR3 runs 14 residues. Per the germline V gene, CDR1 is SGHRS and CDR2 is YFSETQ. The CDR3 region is CASRGDRTPDTQYF. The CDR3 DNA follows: TGCGCCAGCAGGGGAGACCGAACCCCAGATACGCAGTATTTT.

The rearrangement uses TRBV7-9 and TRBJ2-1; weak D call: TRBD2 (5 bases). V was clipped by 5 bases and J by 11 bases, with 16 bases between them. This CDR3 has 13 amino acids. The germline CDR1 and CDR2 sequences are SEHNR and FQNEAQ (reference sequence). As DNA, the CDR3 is TGTGCCAGCAGCACCCAAGAGGGAAATAAGCAGTTCTTC. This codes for CASSTQEGNKQFF.

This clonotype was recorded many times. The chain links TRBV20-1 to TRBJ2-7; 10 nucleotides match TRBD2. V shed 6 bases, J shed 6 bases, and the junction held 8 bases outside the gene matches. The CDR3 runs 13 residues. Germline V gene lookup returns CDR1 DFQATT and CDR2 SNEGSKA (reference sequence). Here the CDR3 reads CSAQAGGPSEQYF. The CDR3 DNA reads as TGCAGTGCCCAAGCGGGAGGGCCCTCCGAGCAGTACTTC.

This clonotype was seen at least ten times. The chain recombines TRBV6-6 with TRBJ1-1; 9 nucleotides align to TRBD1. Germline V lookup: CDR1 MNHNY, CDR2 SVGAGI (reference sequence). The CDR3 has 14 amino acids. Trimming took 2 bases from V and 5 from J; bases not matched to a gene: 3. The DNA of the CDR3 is TGTGCCAGCAGTTACCTGGGACAGGGAACTGAAGCTTTCTTT. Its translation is CASSYLGQGTEAFF.

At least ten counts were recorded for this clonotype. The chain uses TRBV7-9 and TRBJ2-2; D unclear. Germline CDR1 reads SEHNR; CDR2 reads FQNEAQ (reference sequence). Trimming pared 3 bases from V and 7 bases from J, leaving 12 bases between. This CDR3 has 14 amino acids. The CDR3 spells CASSLGKGSGELFF. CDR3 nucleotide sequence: TGTGCCAGCAGCTTGGGGAAGGGAAGCGGGGAGCTGTTTTTT.

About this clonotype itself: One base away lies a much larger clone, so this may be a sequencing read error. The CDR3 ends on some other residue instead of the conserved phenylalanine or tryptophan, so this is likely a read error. Written as DNA, the CDR3 is TGCAGTGCCACTCCCTTAGTAGGAAGGTCCTACGAGCAGTACCTC. Translating it yields CSATPLVGRSYEQYL. This chain links TRBV20-1 with TRBJ2-7; D remains ambiguous. V was clipped by 6 bases and J by 1 base, with 19 bases between them. Germline-derived CDR1 and CDR2 are DFQATT and SNEGSKA (reference sequence). This CDR3 has 15 amino acids.

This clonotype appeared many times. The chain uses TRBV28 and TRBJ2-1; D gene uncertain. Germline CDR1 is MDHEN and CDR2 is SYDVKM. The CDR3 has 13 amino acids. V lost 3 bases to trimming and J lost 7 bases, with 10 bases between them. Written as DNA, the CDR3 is TGTGCCAGCAGTTTGCCCCCTGGGAATGAGCAGTTCTTC. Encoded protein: CASSLPPGNEQFF.

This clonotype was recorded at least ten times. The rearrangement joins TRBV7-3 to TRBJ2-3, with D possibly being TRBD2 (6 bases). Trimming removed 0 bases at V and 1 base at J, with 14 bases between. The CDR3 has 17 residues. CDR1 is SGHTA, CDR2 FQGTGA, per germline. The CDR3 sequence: CASSLTGSGSGTDTQYF. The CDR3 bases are TGTGCCAGCAGCTTAACGGGCAGCGGGTCCGGCACAGATACGCAGTATTTT.

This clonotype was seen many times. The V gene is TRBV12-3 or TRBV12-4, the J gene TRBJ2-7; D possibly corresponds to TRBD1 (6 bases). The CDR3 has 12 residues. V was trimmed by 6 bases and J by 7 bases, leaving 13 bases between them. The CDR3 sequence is CASSRGHNEQYF. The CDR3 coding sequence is TGTGCCAGCAGCCGGGGACACAATGAGCAGTACTTC.

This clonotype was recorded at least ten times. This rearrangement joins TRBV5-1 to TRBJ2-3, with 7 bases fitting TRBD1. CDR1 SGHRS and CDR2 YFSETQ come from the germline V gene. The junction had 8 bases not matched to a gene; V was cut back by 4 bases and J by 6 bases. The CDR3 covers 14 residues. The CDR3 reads CASSRRQGVDTQYF. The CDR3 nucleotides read TGCGCCAGCAGCCGACGACAGGGTGTGGATACGCAGTATTTT.

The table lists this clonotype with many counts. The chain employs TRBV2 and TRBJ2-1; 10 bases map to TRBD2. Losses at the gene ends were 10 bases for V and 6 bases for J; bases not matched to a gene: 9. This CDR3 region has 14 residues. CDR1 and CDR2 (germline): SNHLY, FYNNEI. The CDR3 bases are TGTGCCACCGGGGCTAGCGGGAGTTTCAATGAGCAGTTCTTC. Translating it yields CATGASGSFNEQFF.

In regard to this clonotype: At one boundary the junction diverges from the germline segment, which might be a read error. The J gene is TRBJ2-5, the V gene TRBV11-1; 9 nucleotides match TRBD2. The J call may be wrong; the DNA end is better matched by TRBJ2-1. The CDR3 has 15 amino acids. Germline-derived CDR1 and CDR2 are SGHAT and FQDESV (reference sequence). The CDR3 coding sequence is TGTGCCAACAGCAACCCTAGCGGGGTCTACAATGATCAGTTCTTC. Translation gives CANSNPSGVYNDQFF.

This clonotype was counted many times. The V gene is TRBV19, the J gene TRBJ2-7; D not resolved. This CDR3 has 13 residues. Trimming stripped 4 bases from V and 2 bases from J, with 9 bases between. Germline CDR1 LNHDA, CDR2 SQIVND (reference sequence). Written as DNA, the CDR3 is TGTGCCAGTAGTAAAGCACAGACCTACGAGCAGTACTTC. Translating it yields CASSKAQTYEQYF.

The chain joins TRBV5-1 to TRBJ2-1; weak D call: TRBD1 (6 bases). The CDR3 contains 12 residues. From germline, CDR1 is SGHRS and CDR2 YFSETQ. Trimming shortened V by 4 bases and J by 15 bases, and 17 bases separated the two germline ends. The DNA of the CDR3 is TGCGCCAGCAGCCCCGGACAGAGGATTTGGTTCTTC. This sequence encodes CASSPGQRIWFF. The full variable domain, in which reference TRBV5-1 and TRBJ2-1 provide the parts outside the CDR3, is KAGVTQTPRYLIKTRGQQVTLSCSPISGHRSVSWYQQTPGQGLQFLFEYFSETQRNKGNFPGRFSGRQFSNSRSEMNVSTLELGDSALYLCASSPGQRIWFFGPGTRLTVL.

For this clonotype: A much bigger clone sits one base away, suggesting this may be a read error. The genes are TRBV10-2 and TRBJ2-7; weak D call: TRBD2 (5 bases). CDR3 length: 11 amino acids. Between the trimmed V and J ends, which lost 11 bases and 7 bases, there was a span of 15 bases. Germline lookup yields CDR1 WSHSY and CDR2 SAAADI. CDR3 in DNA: TGCGCCGGCAACGACCGAGGGGAGCAGTACTTC. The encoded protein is CAGNDRGEQYF.

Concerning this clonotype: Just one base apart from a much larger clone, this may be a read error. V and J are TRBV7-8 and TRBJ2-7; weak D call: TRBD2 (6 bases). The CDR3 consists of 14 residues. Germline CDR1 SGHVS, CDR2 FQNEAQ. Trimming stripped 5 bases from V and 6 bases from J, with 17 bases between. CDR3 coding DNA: TGTGCCAGCAGCGCCCGGACTATCGGGAGCGAGCAGTACTTC. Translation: CASSARTIGSEQYF.

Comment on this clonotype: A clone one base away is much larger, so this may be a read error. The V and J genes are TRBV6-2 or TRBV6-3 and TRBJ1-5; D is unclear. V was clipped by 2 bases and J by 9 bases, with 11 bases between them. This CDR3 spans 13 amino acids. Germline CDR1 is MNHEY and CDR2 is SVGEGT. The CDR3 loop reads CASSYQRYPPQHF. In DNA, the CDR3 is TGTGCCAGCAGTTACCAGCGCTATCCGCCCCAGCATTTT.

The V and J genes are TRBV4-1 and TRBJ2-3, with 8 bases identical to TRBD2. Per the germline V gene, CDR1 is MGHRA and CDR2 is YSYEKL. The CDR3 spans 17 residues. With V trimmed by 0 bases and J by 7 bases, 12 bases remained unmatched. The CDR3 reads CASSQDFTAGGGNTQYF. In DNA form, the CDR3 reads TGCGCCAGCAGCCAAGATTTTACGGCGGGAGGTGGTAATACGCAGTATTTT.

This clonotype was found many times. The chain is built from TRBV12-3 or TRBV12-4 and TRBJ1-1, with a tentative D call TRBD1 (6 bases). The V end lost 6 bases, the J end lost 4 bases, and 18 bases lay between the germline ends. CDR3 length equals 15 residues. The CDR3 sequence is CASRGALGFGTEAFF. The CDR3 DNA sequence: TGTGCCAGCAGGGGGGCATTGGGTTTTGGCACTGAAGCTTTCTTT.

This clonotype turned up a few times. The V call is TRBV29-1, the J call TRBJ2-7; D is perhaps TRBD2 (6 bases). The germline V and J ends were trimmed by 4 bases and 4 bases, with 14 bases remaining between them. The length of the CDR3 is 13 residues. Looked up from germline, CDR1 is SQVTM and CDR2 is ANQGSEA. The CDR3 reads CSVVVGGNYEQYF. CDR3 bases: TGCAGCGTTGTGGTGGGGGGTAATTACGAGCAGTACTTC.

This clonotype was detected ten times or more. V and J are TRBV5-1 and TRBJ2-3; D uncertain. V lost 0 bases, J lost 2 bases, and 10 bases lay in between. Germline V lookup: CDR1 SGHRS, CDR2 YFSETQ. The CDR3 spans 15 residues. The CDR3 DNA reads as TGCGCCAGCAGCTTGGCGCCGGAGATCACAGATACGCAGTATTTT. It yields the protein CASSLAPEITDTQYF.

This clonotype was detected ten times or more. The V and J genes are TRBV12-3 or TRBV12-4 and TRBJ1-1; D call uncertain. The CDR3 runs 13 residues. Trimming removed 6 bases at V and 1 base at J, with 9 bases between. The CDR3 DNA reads TGTGCCAGCAGACAAACCACGAACACTGAAGCTTTCTTT. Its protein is CASRQTTNTEAFF.